This TCR beta chain is drawn from a study of patients and donors after allogeneic stem cell transplantation (dated by TCRdb to 2018 to 2021). The library was obtained by RT-PCR. The sample was run on a NextSeq 550. The public sequencing data were trimmed at Q25 with fastp and processed into clonotypes with MiXCR by TCRdb, which kept only in-frame beta chains. Each entry is one CDR3 protein sequence, shown with its most common DNA and genes. For this sample the table gives 800,000 to 1,000,000 distinct CDR3 sequences, of which 18% were detected only once. Roughly 6% of the sample is held by the ten biggest clonotypes. Trimming takes 0 bases off V and 8 bases off J; junction bases not matched to a gene: 4. CDR1 LNHNV and CDR2 YYDKDF were looked up in the germline V gene (reference sequence). There are 14 amino acids in the CDR3, from cysteine to phenylalanine inclusive. Solely the CDR3 DNA is kept, with 42 bases framed from the first base.

This clonotype was observed a few times. Its antigen remains unidentified. No base quality values were provided; no much bigger clone lies one nucleotide off. The sequence came from a human donor who was either an allogeneic HSCT recipient or a stem cell or donor lymphocyte infusion donor (not recorded which). It is not recorded whose cells these are; they may come from a transplant donor. Input material: blood, either unsorted or a sorted T cell fraction (not recorded which). The chain couples TRBV15 to TRBJ2-1; 7 central bases correspond to TRBD1. The CDR3 reads as follows: CATSREGGFYEQFF. In nucleotide form, the sequence is TGTGCCACCAGCAGAGAAGGGGGCTTCTATGAGCAGTTCTTC.